These 27 T cell receptor beta chains came from one sample sequenced in a study of T-cell reconstitution after alpha-beta-depleted transplantation in children. Using unique molecular identifiers, the investigators prepared the TCRbeta library. TCRdb passed the PCR reads through MiXCR, listing each CDR3 protein once. The sample records hundreds of thousands of distinct CDR3 sequences, about an eighth being singletons. Specimen: PBMCs, collected from the stem cell graft. The receptors stem from a human donor who donated a stem cell graft to a child with Fanconi anemia.

The genes are TRBV11-2 and TRBJ2-5, with 8 bases lining up with TRBD2. The length of the CDR3 is 13 residues. Germline trimming cut 6 bases from V and 5 bases from J; bases unmatched to any gene: 5. Per the germline V gene, CDR1 is SGHAT and CDR2 is FQNNGV. The CDR3 DNA is TGTGCCAGCAGGCGGGGGGCGGGGGAGACCCAGTACTTC. Protein product: CASRRGAGETQYF.

The sample holds many counts of this clonotype. The chain couples TRBV25-1 to TRBJ1-4; D is possibly TRBD1 (6 bases). Germline assignment: CDR1 MGHDK and CDR2 SYGVNS. Trimming removed 3 bases at V and 5 bases at J, with 7 bases between. This CDR3 has 13 residues. CDR3 sequence: CASSEDSNEKLFF. The CDR3 DNA is TGTGCCAGCAGTGAGGACAGCAATGAAAAACTGTTTTTT.

This clonotype was found many times. The V gene is TRBV9, the J gene TRBJ2-1, with TRBD2 matching over 13 bases. The germline CDR1 and CDR2 sequences are SGDLS and YYNGEE. V shed 4 bases and J 6 bases; nucleotides not matched to a gene: 7. This CDR3 spans 16 amino acids. The CDR3 nucleotides are TGTGCCAGCAGCACCGGGGGACTAGCGGGGTTCAATGAGCAGTTCTTC. Its protein is CASSTGGLAGFNEQFF.

In this sample, this clonotype turned up a few times. This chain joins TRBV6-2 or TRBV6-3 and TRBJ2-1, with a possible D match to TRBD1 (6 bases). CDR3 length: 15 residues. CDR1 MNHEY and CDR2 SVGEGT come from the germline V gene. V lost 2 bases and J lost 4, with 12 bases in between. CDR3 bases: TGTGCCAGCAGTTACACCGGGACAACTTACAATGAGCAGTTCTTC. Protein sequence: CASSYTGTTYNEQFF.

This clonotype has just a few counts. This sequence joins TRBV6-1 and TRBJ2-7; D is undetermined. The CDR3 loop spans 11 amino acids. CDR1 is MNHNS and CDR2 is SASEGT in the germline V gene. Trimming left V 9 bases short and J 4 bases short, with 10 bases between. The CDR3 protein is CARQGSYEQYV. CDR3 nucleotides: TGTGCCAGGCAAGGGTCTTACGAGCAGTACGTC.

This clonotype was observed a few times. This sequence joins TRBV10-3 and TRBJ1-2, with 10 bases identical to TRBD1. The CDR3 contains 16 residues. CDR1 and CDR2 from the germline V gene are ENHRY and SYGVKD. V dropped 2 bases and J dropped 4; count of bases not matched to a gene: 7. The CDR3 sequence: CAISEADRGYGYGYTF. CDR3 DNA sequence: TGTGCCATCAGTGAGGCGGACAGGGGGTATGGCTATGGCTACACCTTC.

V usage is TRBV6-5 and J usage is TRBJ2-7; the D is unclear. V was pared by 0 bases and J by 3 bases, with 12 bases between. Germline CDR1 is MNHEY and CDR2 is SVGAGI. The CDR3 is 15 residues long. The CDR3 DNA is TGTGCCAGCAGTTACTCGTCCGCGTTACACTACGAGCAGTACGTC. Protein product: CASSYSSALHYEQYV.

This clonotype was counted many times. This rearrangement joins TRBV11-1 to TRBJ2-3, with a possible D match to TRBD2 (6 bases). V was shortened by 3 bases and J by 4 bases, with 23 bases between the two germline ends. The CDR3 loop spans 18 amino acids. From germline, CDR1 is SGHAT and CDR2 FQDESV (reference sequence). In DNA, the CDR3 is TGTGCCAGCAGCTTGGGGATATATGGCGGGGCCGGGTCAGATACGCAGTATTTT. Amino acids: CASSLGIYGGAGSDTQYF.

The chain has TRBV5-1 and TRBJ2-2; perhaps TRBD1 as D (5 bases). CDR3 size: 17 residues. V shed 2 bases and J shed 3 bases, with 17 bases lying between them. Germline V gene data show CDR1 as SGHRS and CDR2 as YFSETQ. As DNA, the CDR3 is TGCGCCAGCAGCTTAGCAGGGAACGGTCGTGACACCGGGGAGCTGTTTTTT. Amino acids: CASSLAGNGRDTGELFF.

The chain carries TRBV4-1 and TRBJ1-1; D is unclear. Germline V CDR1 and CDR2: MGHRA, YSYEKL. The CDR3 loop spans 13 amino acids. The ends were cut back, 5 bases at V and 1 base at J, with 8 bases in the middle. CDR3 amino acids: CASSGRTNTEAFF. The CDR3 DNA reads TGCGCCAGCAGCGGGCGAACGAACACTGAAGCTTTCTTT.

The gene calls are TRBV12-3 or TRBV12-4 and TRBJ1-5; the D is unclear. V lost 2 bases to trimming and J lost 2 bases, with 10 bases between them. This CDR3 has 15 residues. This CDR3 is CASSLSVQGNQPQHF. The DNA for the CDR3 is TGTGCCAGCAGTTTAAGCGTTCAGGGCAATCAGCCCCAGCATTTT.

The rearrangement links TRBV4-2 to TRBJ2-5, with 8 bases lining up with TRBD1. Germline values: CDR1 LGHNA, CDR2 YNFKEQ. The CDR3 spans 15 residues. V lost 4 bases, J lost 4 bases, and 8 bases stayed unmatched. The CDR3 loop is CASSRTTGGRETQYF. The CDR3 DNA reads TGTGCCAGCAGCCGAACAACAGGGGGGAGAGAGACCCAGTACTTC.

This clonotype has ten or more counts. The rearrangement uses TRBV30 and TRBJ2-1; D gene uncertain. The CDR3 is 13 residues long. In germline, CDR1 is GTSNPN, CDR2 SVGIG (reference sequence). V was pared by 0 bases and J by 5 bases, with 8 bases between. The CDR3 region has the DNA TGTGCCTGGAGTGTACGGTCGAACAATGAGCAGTTCTTC. Its protein is CAWSVRSNNEQFF.

This clonotype has only a few counts. This rearrangement joins TRBV5-1 to TRBJ2-7; no definite D call. V was trimmed by 4 bases and J by 3 bases, leaving 14 bases between them. The CDR3 has 14 residues. Germline lookup yields CDR1 SGHRS and CDR2 YFSETQ. The CDR3 bases are TGCGCCAGCAGCCCCGAAGGTTCTAGCTACGAGCAGTACTTC. As protein: CASSPEGSSYEQYF. Based on the CDR3 plus reference TRBV5-1 and TRBJ2-7, the full variable domain is KAGVTQTPRYLIKTRGQQVTLSCSPISGHRSVSWYQQTPGQGLQFLFEYFSETQRNKGNFPGRFSGRQFSNSRSEMNVSTLELGDSALYLCASSPEGSSYEQYFGPGTRLTVT.

Ten or more counts support this clonotype. The rearrangement joins TRBV5-1 to TRBJ2-3; no definite D call. Trimming stripped 0 bases from V and 1 base from J, with 6 bases between. CDR3 length: 14 amino acids. Germline V gives CDR1 SGHRS, CDR2 YFSETQ. The CDR3 protein is CASSLAERTDTQYF. CDR3 DNA sequence: TGCGCCAGCAGCTTGGCCGAGCGCACAGATACGCAGTATTTT.

The chain employs TRBV12-3 or TRBV12-4 and TRBJ1-2, with 8 bases fitting TRBD1. With V trimmed by 6 bases and J by 7 bases, 16 bases remained unmatched. The length of the CDR3 is 16 residues. The CDR3 here is CASRRMTGALFSGYTF. CDR3 coding DNA: TGTGCCAGCAGACGCATGACAGGGGCCCTTTTCAGTGGCTACACCTTC.

This chain joins TRBV7-9 and TRBJ2-3; D is perhaps TRBD2 (6 bases). The germline V and J ends were trimmed by 5 bases and 0 bases, with 18 bases remaining between them. The CDR3 loop spans 17 amino acids. CDR1 SEHNR and CDR2 FQNEAQ come from the germline V gene (reference sequence). In nucleotides, the CDR3 is TGTGCCAGCAGCCCGAGGGGAGGCAGAACTAGCACAGATACGCAGTATTTT. Its translation: CASSPRGGRTSTDTQYF.

In the case of this clonotype: The junction and the germline gene differ at one end; a read error may be behind it. The chain has TRBV5-1 and TRBJ1-1, with D tentatively TRBD1 (6 bases). Germline values: CDR1 SGHRS, CDR2 YFSETQ. This CDR3 contains 14 residues. CDR3 in amino acids: CASSDPNRDTEAFF. DNA of the CDR3: TGCGCCAGCAGCGATCCTAACAGGGACACCGAAGCTTTCTTT.

This clonotype appeared a few times. The chain is built from TRBV29-1 and TRBJ1-2, with D tentatively TRBD1 (5 bases). The CDR3 is 11 amino acids. Trimming left V 4 bases short and J 10 bases short, with 13 bases between. Per the germline V gene, CDR1 is SQVTM and CDR2 is ANQGSEA. CDR3 amino acids: CSVGPEGVYTF. CDR3 coding DNA: TGCAGCGTTGGACCCGAAGGGGTCTACACCTTC.

This clonotype has at least ten counts. J is TRBJ2-2 and V is TRBV11-2; possible D gene TRBD1, 6 bases. Per germline, CDR1 SGHAT and CDR2 FQNNGV. The CDR3 is 13 residues long. The V gene lost 1 base and the J gene lost 6 bases, with 6 bases spanning the gap. The CDR3 sequence is CASSLGTAGELFF. The DNA for the CDR3 is TGTGCCAGCAGCTTAGGGACAGCCGGGGAGCTGTTTTTT.

This clonotype was seen only a few times. The chain recombines TRBV5-1 with TRBJ1-1, with D uncertain. The CDR3 extends over 15 amino acids. The V and J ends lost 0 bases and 5 bases respectively, with 14 bases between them. Germline CDR1 is SGHRS and CDR2 is YFSETQ. The CDR3 nucleotides read TGCGCCAGCAGCTTGGATCGAGGCCCCGGGACTGAAGCTTTCTTT. Translating it yields CASSLDRGPGTEAFF.

The V and J genes are TRBV6-6 and TRBJ1-2; D ambiguous. This CDR3 has 13 amino acids. The germline gives CDR1 MNHNY, CDR2 SVGAGI (reference sequence). Deletions cut 1 base from V and 6 bases from J, with 9 bases between. The CDR3 bases are TGTGCCAGCAGTTACTTAGGCCCTGATGGCTACACCTTC. Translation: CASSYLGPDGYTF.

Concerning this clonotype itself: A read error may explain this, as a much larger clone is one base away. The chain joins TRBV5-6 to TRBJ2-1; 8 bases align to TRBD2. The CDR3 consists of 16 residues. Germline V gives CDR1 SGHDT, CDR2 YYEEEE. As DNA, the CDR3 is TGTGCCAGCAGCTTGGTGGTAGCGGGGCCTTACAATGAGCGGTTCTTC. Its translation is CASSLVVAGPYNERFF.

In this sample, this clonotype turned up a few times. V is TRBV3-1 and J is TRBJ1-2; D ambiguous. The length of the CDR3 is 16 residues. V was trimmed by 2 bases and J by 2 bases, leaving 15 bases between them. Germline V CDR1 and CDR2: LGHDT, YNNKEL (reference sequence). Here the CDR3 DNA reads TGTGCCAGCAGCCAACTCACCGACGGGTTAAACTATGGCTACACCTTC. This sequence encodes CASSQLTDGLNYGYTF.

The chain uses TRBV12-3 or TRBV12-4 and TRBJ2-5; TRBD2 matches 9 bases. This CDR3 spans 14 amino acids. V was clipped by 6 bases and J by 2 bases; unmatched bases: 4. The CDR3 is CASSASGAQETQYF. Written as DNA, the CDR3 is TGTGCCAGCAGCGCTAGCGGGGCTCAAGAGACCCAGTACTTC.

This chain links TRBV7-9 with TRBJ1-1; D not certain. The CDR3 extends over 14 amino acids. Germline CDR1 SEHNR, CDR2 FQNEAQ (reference sequence). Trimming took 4 bases from V and 1 from J, leaving 10 bases between them. The CDR3 bases are TGTGCCAGCAGCTCTGACGCACAGAACACTGAAGCTTTCTTT. Protein sequence: CASSSDAQNTEAFF.

The chain couples TRBV12-3 or TRBV12-4 to TRBJ2-2; tentative D call: TRBD2 (6 bases). V lost 6 bases to trimming and J lost 0 bases, with 11 bases between them. There are 15 residues in the CDR3. This CDR3 reads CASSSGRANTGELFF. In DNA form, the CDR3 reads TGTGCCAGCAGCTCCGGGAGAGCGAACACCGGGGAGCTGTTTTTT.